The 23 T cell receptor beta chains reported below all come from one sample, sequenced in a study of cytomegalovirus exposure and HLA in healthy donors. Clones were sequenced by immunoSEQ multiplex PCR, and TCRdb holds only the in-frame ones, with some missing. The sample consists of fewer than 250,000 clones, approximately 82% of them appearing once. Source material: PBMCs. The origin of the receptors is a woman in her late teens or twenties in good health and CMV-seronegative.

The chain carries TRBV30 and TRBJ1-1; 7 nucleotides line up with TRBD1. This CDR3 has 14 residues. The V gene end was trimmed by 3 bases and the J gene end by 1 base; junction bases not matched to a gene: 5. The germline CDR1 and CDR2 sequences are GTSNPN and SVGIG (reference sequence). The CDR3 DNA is TGTGCCTGGAGCTTGGGACAGTCGAACACTGAAGCTTTCTTT. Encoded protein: CAWSLGQSNTEAFF. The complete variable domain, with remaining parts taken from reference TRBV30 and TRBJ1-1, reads SQTIHQWPATLVQPVGSPLSLECTVEGTSNPNLYWYRQAAGRGLQLLFYSVGIGQISSEVPQNLSASRPQDRQFILSSKKLLLSDSGFYLCAWSLGQSNTEAFFGQGTRLTVV.

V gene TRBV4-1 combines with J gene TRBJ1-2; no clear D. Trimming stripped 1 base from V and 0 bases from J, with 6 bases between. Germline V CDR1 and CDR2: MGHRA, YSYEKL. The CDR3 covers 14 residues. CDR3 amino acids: CASSQGPANYGYTF. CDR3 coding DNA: TGCGCCAGCAGCCAAGGTCCGGCTAACTATGGCTACACCTTC.

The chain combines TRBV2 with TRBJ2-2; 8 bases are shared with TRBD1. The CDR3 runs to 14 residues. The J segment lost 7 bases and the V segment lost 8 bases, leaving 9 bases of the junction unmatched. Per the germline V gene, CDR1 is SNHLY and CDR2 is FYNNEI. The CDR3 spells CASGGQGYIGELFF. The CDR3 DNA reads TGTGCCAGCGGAGGACAGGGATATATCGGGGAGCTGTTTTTT.

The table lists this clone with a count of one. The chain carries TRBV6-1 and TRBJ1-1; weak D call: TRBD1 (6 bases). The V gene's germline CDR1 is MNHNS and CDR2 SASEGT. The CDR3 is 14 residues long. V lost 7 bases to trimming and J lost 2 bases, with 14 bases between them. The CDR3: CASTEQGINTEAFF. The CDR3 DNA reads TGTGCCAGCACCGAACAGGGCATTAACACTGAAGCTTTCTTT.

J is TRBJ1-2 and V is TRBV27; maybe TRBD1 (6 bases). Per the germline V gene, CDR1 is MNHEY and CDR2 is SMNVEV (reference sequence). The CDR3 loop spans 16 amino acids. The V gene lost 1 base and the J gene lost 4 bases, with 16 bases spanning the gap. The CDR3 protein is CASSLFSGATLYGYTF. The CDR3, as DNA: TGTGCCAGCAGTTTATTTTCAGGGGCCACTCTCTATGGCTACACCTTC.

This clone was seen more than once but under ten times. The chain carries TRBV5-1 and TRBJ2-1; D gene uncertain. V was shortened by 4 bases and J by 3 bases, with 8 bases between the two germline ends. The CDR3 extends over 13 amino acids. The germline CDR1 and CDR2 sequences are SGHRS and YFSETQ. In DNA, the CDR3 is TGCGCCAGCAGCCTCGAAATCTACAATGAGCAGTTCTTC. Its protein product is CASSLEIYNEQFF.

CDR3 sequence: CASNLDRVNTEAFF. CDR3 nucleotide sequence: TGTGCCAGCAATCTGGACAGGGTGAACACTGAAGCTTTCTTT. V gene TRBV6-5 combines with J gene TRBJ1-1, with 8 bases aligning to TRBD1. The germline V gene encodes CDR1 MNHEY and CDR2 SVGAGI. Germline trimming cut 7 bases from V and 0 bases from J; bases unmatched to any gene: 4. The CDR3 is made up of 14 amino acids.

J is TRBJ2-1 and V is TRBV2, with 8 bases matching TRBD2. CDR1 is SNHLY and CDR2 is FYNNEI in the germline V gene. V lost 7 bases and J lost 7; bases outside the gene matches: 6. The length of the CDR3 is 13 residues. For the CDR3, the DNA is TGTGCCAGCATGAGCGGGAGCGGAAATGAGCAGTTCTTC. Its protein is CASMSGSGNEQFF.

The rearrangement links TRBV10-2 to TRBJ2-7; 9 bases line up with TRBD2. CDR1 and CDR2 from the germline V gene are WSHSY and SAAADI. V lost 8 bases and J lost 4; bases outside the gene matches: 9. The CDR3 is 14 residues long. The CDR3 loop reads CASATLAGTYEQYF. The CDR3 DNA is TGCGCCAGCGCGACTCTAGCGGGGACTTACGAGCAGTACTTC.

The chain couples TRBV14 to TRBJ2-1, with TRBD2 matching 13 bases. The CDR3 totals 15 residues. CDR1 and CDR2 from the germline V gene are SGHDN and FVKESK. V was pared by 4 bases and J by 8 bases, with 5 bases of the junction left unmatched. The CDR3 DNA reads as TGTGCCAGCAGCCGGACTAGCGGGAGCTCCCATGAGCAGTTCTTC. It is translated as CASSRTSGSSHEQFF.

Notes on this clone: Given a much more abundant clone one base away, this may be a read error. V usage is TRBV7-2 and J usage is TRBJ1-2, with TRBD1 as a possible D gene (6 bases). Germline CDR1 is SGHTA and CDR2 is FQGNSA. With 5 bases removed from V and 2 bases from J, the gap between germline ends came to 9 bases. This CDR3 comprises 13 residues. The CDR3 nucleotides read TGTGCCAGCAGCATGGACAGAAACTATGGCTACACCTTC. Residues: CASSMDRNYGYTF.

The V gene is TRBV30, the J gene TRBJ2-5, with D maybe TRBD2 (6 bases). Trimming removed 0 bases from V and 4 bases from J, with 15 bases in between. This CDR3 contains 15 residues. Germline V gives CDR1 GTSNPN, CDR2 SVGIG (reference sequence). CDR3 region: CAWSVMGPEGETQYF. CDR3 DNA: TGTGCCTGGAGTGTAATGGGGCCGGAGGGAGAGACCCAGTACTTC.

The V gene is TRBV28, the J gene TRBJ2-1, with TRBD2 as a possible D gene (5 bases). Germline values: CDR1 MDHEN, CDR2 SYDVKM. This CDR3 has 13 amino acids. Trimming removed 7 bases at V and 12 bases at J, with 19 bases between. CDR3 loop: CASKPPEPAGQFF. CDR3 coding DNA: TGTGCCAGCAAACCCCCGGAGCCCGCGGGGCAGTTCTTC.

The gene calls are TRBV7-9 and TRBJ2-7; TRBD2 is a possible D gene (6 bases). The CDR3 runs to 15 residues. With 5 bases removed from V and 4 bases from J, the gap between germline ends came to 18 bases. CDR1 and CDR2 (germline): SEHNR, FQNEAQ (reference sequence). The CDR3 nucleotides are TGTGCCAGCAGCGGAGCAGGCGGGAACGTATACGAGCAGTACTTC. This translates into CASSGAGGNVYEQYF.

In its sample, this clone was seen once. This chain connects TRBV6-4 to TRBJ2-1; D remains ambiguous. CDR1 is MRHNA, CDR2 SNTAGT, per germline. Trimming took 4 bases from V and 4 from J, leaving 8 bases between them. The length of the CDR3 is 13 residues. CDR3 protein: CASSGTPYNEQFF. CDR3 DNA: TGTGCCAGCAGTGGGACCCCGTACAATGAGCAGTTCTTC.

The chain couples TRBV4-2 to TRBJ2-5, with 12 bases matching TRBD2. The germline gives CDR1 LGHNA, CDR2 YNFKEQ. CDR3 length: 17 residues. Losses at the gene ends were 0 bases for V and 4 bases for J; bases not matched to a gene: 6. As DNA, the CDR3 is TGTGCCAGCAGCCAAGAGGTGACTAGCGGGAGTCCAGAGACCCAGTACTTC. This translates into CASSQEVTSGSPETQYF.

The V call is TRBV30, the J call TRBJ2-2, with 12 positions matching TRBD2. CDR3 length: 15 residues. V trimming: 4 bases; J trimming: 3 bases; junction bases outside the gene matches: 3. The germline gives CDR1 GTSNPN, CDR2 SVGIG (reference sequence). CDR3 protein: CAWMGLAGYTGELFF. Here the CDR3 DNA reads TGTGCCTGGATGGGACTAGCGGGCTACACCGGGGAGCTGTTTTTT.

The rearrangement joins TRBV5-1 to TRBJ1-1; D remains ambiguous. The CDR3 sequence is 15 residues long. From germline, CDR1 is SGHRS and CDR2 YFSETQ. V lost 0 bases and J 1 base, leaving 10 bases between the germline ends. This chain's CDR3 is CASSLGAVPNTEAFF. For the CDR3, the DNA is TGCGCCAGCAGCTTGGGAGCAGTCCCGAACACTGAAGCTTTCTTT.

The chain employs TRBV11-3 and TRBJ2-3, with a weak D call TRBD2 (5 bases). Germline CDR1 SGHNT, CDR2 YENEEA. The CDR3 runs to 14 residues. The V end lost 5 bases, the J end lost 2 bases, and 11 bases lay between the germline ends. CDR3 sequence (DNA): TGTGCCAGCAGCCAAGGACTTTCCACAGATACGCAGTATTTT. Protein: CASSQGLSTDTQYF.

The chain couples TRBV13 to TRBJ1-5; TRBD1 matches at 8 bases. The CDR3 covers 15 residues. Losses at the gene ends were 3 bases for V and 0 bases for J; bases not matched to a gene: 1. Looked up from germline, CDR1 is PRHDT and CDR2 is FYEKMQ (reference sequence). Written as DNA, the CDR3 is TGTGCCAGCAGCTTGACAGGGGATAGCAATCAGCCCCAGCATTTT. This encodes CASSLTGDSNQPQHF.

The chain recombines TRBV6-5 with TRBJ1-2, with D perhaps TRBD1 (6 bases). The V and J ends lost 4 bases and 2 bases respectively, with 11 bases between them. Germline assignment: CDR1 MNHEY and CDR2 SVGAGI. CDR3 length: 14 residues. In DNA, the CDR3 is TGTGCCAGCAGTTCCATAGACAGGAACTATGGCTACACCTTC. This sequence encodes CASSSIDRNYGYTF.

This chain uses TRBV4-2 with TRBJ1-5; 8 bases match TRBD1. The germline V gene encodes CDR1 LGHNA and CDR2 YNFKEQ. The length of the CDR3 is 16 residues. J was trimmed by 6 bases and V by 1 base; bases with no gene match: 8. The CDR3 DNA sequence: TGTGCCAGCAGCCAAGGAACGCAGGGGGCCCCTCAGCCCCAGCATTTT. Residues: CASSQGTQGAPQPQHF.

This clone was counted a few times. This chain's CDR3 is CASSSGMDGYTF. The DNA of the CDR3 is TGTGCCAGCAGTTCGGGGATGGATGGCTACACCTTC. The chain couples TRBV27 to TRBJ1-2; D unclear. Trimming shortened V by 4 bases and J by 6 bases, and 9 bases separated the two germline ends. The CDR3 sequence is 12 residues long. Germline V gene sequence: CDR1 MNHEY, CDR2 SMNVEV (reference sequence).